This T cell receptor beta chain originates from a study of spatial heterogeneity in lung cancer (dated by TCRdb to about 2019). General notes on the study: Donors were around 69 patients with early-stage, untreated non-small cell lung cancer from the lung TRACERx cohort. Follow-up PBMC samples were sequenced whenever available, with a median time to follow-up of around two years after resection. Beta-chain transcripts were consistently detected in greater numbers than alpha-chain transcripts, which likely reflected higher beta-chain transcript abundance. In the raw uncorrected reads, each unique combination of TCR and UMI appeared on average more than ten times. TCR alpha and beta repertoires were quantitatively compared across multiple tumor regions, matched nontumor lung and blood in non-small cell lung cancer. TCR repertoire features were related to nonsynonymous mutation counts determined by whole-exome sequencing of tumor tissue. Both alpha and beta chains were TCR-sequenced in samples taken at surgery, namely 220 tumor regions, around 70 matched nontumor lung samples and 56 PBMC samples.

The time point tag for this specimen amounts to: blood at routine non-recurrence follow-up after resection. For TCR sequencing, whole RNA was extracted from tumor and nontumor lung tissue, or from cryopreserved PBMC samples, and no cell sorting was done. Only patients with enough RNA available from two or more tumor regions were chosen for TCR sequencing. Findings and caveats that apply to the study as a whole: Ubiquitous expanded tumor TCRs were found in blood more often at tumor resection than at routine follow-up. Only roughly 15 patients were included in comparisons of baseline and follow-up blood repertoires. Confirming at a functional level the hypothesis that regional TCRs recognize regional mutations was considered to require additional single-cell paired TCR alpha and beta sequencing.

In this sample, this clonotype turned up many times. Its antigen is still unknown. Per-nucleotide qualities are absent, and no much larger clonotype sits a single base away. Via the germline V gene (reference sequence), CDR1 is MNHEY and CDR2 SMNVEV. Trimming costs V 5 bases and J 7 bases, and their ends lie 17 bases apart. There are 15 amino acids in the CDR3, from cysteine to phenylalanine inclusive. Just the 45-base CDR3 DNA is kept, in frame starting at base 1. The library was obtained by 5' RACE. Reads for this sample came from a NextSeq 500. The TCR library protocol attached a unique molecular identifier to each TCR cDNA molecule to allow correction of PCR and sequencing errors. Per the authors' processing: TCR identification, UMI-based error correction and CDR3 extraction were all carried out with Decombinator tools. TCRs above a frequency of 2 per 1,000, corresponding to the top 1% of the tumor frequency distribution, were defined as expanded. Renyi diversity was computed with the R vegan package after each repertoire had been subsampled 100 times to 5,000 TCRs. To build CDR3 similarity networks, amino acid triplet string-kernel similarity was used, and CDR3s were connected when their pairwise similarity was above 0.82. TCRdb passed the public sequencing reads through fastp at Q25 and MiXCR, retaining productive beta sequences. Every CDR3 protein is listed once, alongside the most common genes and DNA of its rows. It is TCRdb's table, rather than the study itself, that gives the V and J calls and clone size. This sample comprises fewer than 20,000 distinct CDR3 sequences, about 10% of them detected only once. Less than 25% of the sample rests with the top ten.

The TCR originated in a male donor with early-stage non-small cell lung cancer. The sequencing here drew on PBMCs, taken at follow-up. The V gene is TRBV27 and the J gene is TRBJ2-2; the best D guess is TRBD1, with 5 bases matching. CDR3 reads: CASSPQGRIGGELFF. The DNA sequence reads TGTGCCAGCAGTCCCCAGGGAAGAATTGGCGGGGAGCTGTTTTTT.